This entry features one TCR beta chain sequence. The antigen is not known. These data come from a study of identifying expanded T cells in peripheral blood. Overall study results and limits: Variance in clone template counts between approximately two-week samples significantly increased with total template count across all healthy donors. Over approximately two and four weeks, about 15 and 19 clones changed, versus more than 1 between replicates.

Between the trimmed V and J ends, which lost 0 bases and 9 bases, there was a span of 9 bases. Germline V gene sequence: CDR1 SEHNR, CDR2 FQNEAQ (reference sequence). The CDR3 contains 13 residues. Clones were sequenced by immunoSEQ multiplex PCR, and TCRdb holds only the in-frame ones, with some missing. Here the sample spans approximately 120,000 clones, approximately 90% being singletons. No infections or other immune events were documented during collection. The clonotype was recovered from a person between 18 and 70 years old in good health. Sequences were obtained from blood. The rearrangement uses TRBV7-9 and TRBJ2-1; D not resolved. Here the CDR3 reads CASSLAFGAEQFF. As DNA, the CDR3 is TGTGCCAGCAGCTTAGCGTTTGGTGCTGAGCAGTTCTTC.